A selection of T cell receptor beta chains follows, all from one sample in a study of T-cell reconstitution after alpha-beta-depleted transplantation in children. TCRdb ran MiXCR on the PCR reads and lists one entry per CDR3 protein. This sample has fewer than 700,000 distinct CDR3 sequences, with roughly 13% found just once. Here the sequenced sample was PBMCs, mostly from graft donor cells, taken 360 days after TCRalphabeta/CD19-depleted stem cell transplant. Every receptor here comes from a male patient younger than 18 who had a stem cell transplant for acute myeloid leukemia, so the T cells may come from the graft donor. The CDR3 runs from the conserved cysteine through the conserved F or W. A D gene is named only where the DNA matches it firmly. A row's size may be missing; if present it is once, few, many or a size class.

v_gene: TRBV5-4; abundance: many; d_gene: TRBD2; j_gene: TRBJ2-2; CDR3nt: TGTGCCAGCAGCTCCCGCGGGAGTTGGACCGGGGAGCTGTTTTTT; CDR3aa: CASSSRGSWTGELFF
v_gene: TRBV2; abundance: -; d_gene: -; j_gene: TRBJ2-2; CDR3nt: TGTGCCAGCAGGGAACTAGTTACCGGGGAGCTGTTTTTT; CDR3aa: CASRELVTGELFF
v_gene: TRBV20-1; abundance: -; d_gene: TRBD2; j_gene: TRBJ2-3; CDR3nt: TGCAGTGCAGAGGCTAGCGGGAGAACGGCTACGCAGTATTTT; CDR3aa: CSAEASGRTATQYF
v_gene: TRBV28; abundance: -; d_gene: -; j_gene: TRBJ1-5; CDR3nt: TGTGCCAGCAGTTTATACCAGGGACTGGGCCACAATCAGCCCCAGCATTTT; CDR3aa: CASSLYQGLGHNQPQHF
v_gene: TRBV3-1; abundance: many; d_gene: TRBD2; j_gene: TRBJ2-1; CDR3nt: TGTGCCAGCACTTACCTAGCGGGCGGGGACAATGAGCAGTTCTTC; CDR3aa: CASTYLAGGDNEQFF
v_gene: TRBV5-1; abundance: many; d_gene: -; j_gene: TRBJ1-1; CDR3nt: TGCGCCAGCAGCTTGGTCCGGCAGGCCGAAGCTTTCTTT; CDR3aa: CASSLVRQAEAFF
v_gene: TRBV5-1; abundance: few; d_gene: TRBD2; j_gene: TRBJ2-5; CDR3nt: TGCGCCAGCAGCCCCGGGACTAGGTTGGCGGAGACCCAGTACTTC; CDR3aa: CASSPGTRLAETQYF
v_gene: TRBV7-3; abundance: many; d_gene: TRBD2; j_gene: TRBJ2-7; CDR3nt: TGTGCCAGCAGCTTAACCCCTAGCGGCAGCGAGCAGTACTTC; CDR3aa: CASSLTPSGSEQYF
v_gene: TRBV6-2/TRBV6-3; abundance: -; d_gene: TRBD1; j_gene: TRBJ1-6; CDR3nt: TGTGCCAGCAGTTACTCCCCCTCCACGACAGGGAGTCCCAATAATTCACCCCTCCACTTT; CDR3aa: CASSYSPSTTGSPNNSPLHF
v_gene: TRBV10-3; abundance: -; d_gene: TRBD2; j_gene: TRBJ2-5; CDR3nt: TGTGCCATCAAGGGACTAGCGGCCCAAGAGACCCAGTACTTC; CDR3aa: CAIKGLAAQETQYF
v_gene: TRBV28; abundance: -; d_gene: -; j_gene: TRBJ2-7; CDR3nt: TGTGCCAGCAGTGCAGGCGGAGCGCACTCCTACGAGCAGTACTTC; CDR3aa: CASSAGGAHSYEQYF
v_gene: TRBV2; abundance: few; d_gene: -; j_gene: TRBJ1-1; CDR3nt: TGTGCCAGCGGAGGGGTCACTGAAGCTTTCTTT; CDR3aa: CASGGVTEAFF
v_gene: TRBV6-2/TRBV6-3; abundance: -; d_gene: TRBD2; j_gene: TRBJ2-7; CDR3nt: TGTGCCAGCAGTTACTCCCCTAGCGGGAGATTTATCTACGAGCAGTACTTC; CDR3aa: CASSYSPSGRFIYEQYF
v_gene: TRBV6-1; abundance: few; d_gene: TRBD2; j_gene: TRBJ2-3; CDR3nt: TGTGCCAGCAGCCGCCAGGGACTAGCGGTTCCCATCACAGATACGCAGTATTTT; CDR3aa: CASSRQGLAVPITDTQYF
v_gene: TRBV20-1; abundance: -; d_gene: TRBD2; j_gene: TRBJ2-5; CDR3nt: TGCTTCTGGGGACGACTAGCGGGAGATGCGGAGACCCAGTACTTC; CDR3aa: CFWGRLAGDAETQYF
v_gene: TRBV7-9; abundance: -; d_gene: -; j_gene: TRBJ2-4; CDR3nt: TGTGCCAGCAGCTTTGGGGCCCTCGACGCCAAAAACATTCAGTACTTC; CDR3aa: CASSFGALDAKNIQYF
v_gene: TRBV5-6; abundance: many; d_gene: -; j_gene: TRBJ1-4; CDR3nt: TGTGCCAGCAGCTTGTATAAAGGGATGGGAGCAACTAATGAAAAACTGTTTTTT; CDR3aa: CASSLYKGMGATNEKLFF
v_gene: TRBV7-2; abundance: few; d_gene: TRBD2; j_gene: TRBJ2-7; CDR3nt: TGTGCCAGCAGCCCCCTAGCGGGAGTCCGCTCCGAGCAGTACTTC; CDR3aa: CASSPLAGVRSEQYF
v_gene: TRBV11-2; abundance: many; d_gene: -; j_gene: TRBJ1-3; CDR3nt: TGTGCCAGCAGCGCCCAGGGGAGCTCTGGAAACACCATATATTTT; CDR3aa: CASSAQGSSGNTIYF
v_gene: TRBV27; abundance: few; d_gene: TRBD2; j_gene: TRBJ2-2; CDR3nt: TGTGCCAGCAGACTCAGACTAGCGGGAAACACCGGGGAGCTGTTTTTT; CDR3aa: CASRLRLAGNTGELFF
v_gene: TRBV20-1; abundance: -; d_gene: TRBD2; j_gene: TRBJ2-3; CDR3nt: TGCAGTGCTTGGGAGGGCCGCGTAGATACGCAGTATTTT; CDR3aa: CSAWEGRVDTQYF
v_gene: TRBV9; abundance: few; d_gene: -; j_gene: TRBJ1-1; CDR3nt: TGTGCCAGCAGCGTAGAAAGGCGAACTGAAGCTTTCTTT; CDR3aa: CASSVERRTEAFF
v_gene: TRBV28; abundance: -; d_gene: TRBD2; j_gene: TRBJ2-1; CDR3nt: TGTGCCAGCAGTCCGACTTGGGGGGGCAATGAGCAGTTCTTC; CDR3aa: CASSPTWGGNEQFF
v_gene: TRBV2; abundance: few; d_gene: -; j_gene: TRBJ2-7; CDR3nt: TGTGCCAGCAGTGAGGGGCAGGTCAGCTCCTACGAGCAGTACTTC; CDR3aa: CASSEGQVSSYEQYF
v_gene: TRBV7-2; abundance: many; d_gene: -; j_gene: TRBJ2-4; CDR3nt: TGTGCCAGCAGCTTAGTCCTAGGGCGGCTAGCCAAAAACATTCAGTACTTC; CDR3aa: CASSLVLGRLAKNIQYF
v_gene: TRBV5-1; abundance: -; d_gene: -; j_gene: TRBJ2-2; CDR3nt: TGCGCCAGCAGCCCGGGACCGTCGAACACCGGGGAGCTGTTTTTT; CDR3aa: CASSPGPSNTGELFF
v_gene: TRBV5-4; abundance: many; d_gene: TRBD2; j_gene: TRBJ2-7; CDR3nt: TGTGCCAGCAGCTTGTACGGGGACTACCCTCCTAGCGGGAGTGAGTACGAGCAGTACTTC; CDR3aa: CASSLYGDYPPSGSEYEQYF
v_gene: TRBV7-8; abundance: many; d_gene: -; j_gene: TRBJ2-2; CDR3nt: TGTGCCAGCAGCTTAGTCAACGGGGAGCTGTTTTTT; CDR3aa: CASSLVNGELFF
v_gene: TRBV7-2; abundance: -; d_gene: TRBD2; j_gene: TRBJ2-3; CDR3nt: TGTGCCAGCACCGAGAAGCGGGAGTGGACAGATACGCAGTATTTT; CDR3aa: CASTEKREWTDTQYF
v_gene: TRBV21-1; abundance: few; d_gene: -; j_gene: TRBJ2-1; CDR3nt: TGTGCCAGCAGCAAAGGTCGGAATAGCCACAATGAGCAGTTCTTC; CDR3aa: CASSKGRNSHNEQFF